Detailed here is one T cell receptor beta chain. This clonotype was seen at least ten times. Its cognate antigen has yet to be identified. Base qualities are not provided; no much larger clone lies one nucleotide away. The data stem from a study of neurological immune-mediated disorders (dated 2019 in TCRdb). The study in broad terms: Among the approximately 35 multiple sclerosis patients, relapsing-remitting MS was present in around 31 and secondary progressive MS was present in 3. The study compared peripheral blood TCR-beta repertoires of HTLV-I-associated myelopathy (HAM/TSP) patients, multiple sclerosis patients and healthy controls using UMI-based sequencing. Of the 68 subjects in the cohort, roughly 14 were HAM/TSP patients, about 34 were multiple sclerosis patients, and 20 were healthy controls. Longitudinal samples, technical triplicates and paired sorted CD4+ and CD8+ T-cell subsets, alongside PBMC samples, were included among the approximately 110 TCR-beta libraries. What the research found in general, with its limitations: No association of the MS cluster with clinical or MRI features was observed, and the need for larger cohorts was stated by the authors. TCR clonal expansion was greatest in HAM/TSP patients and smallest in MS patients, who ranked below even healthy controls. No identical CDR3 amino acid sequences were found to be shared among expanded clones across subjects, suggesting that TCR-beta repertoires were private in all groups. Phylogenetic analysis grouped repertoires from 18 of 34 MS patients into a cluster of related CDR3 sequences, suggesting a possible repertoire-level signature.

To synthesize cDNA, template-switch 5'RACE was performed with a primer carrying a 10-nucleotide random unique molecular identifier so that each TCR transcript was tagged. Each sequencing run produced over 180 million TCR-beta sequences covering 15-18 subjects. Total RNA was extracted with the RNeasy kit. The KAPA Real-time Library Amplification kit was used to amplify TCR-beta VDJ regions with primers targeting the TCR constant region and the 5'RACE anchor. Sample indexes and Illumina adaptors were added in a first PCR, and a second PCR then increased library yield. The roughly 650 bp TCR product was size-selected on a 2% E-gel SizeSelection system after Ampure bead purification. Before pooling, library quality was assessed on a Bioanalyzer, concentration was determined with Qubit, and library quantification was performed with the Kapa Library Quantification kit. An Illumina HiSeq 2500 was used to sequence the libraries paired-end at 2 x 150 bp. To increase sequence diversity, roughly 24-32% phiX was spiked into each library pool. In the source study's methods: Quality-filtered reads were processed with the UMI-based MiGEC pipeline, and over 85% of raw TCR sequences were removed by the MiGEC pipeline during error correction. VDJ genes were aligned to IMGT germline references, and clonotypes were defined by unique CDR3 amino acid sequence plus V-J genes. Clonal expansion, Shannon diversity and CDR3 relatedness (CalcPairwiseDistances, ClusterSamples) were evaluated with VDJtools, and phylogenetic trees were built with CLCbio workbench. A clone was classed as expanded if it had 8 or more unique UMIs, a cutoff based on coefficient-of-variation modelling across technical triplicates. Clones were called with MiXCR by TCRdb after fastp trimmed the public reads at Q25, and only in-frame beta chains were retained. Each record represents a unique CDR3 protein, reported with the most common genes and DNA among its rows. TCRdb's processing, not the authors', yielded these V and J calls. This sample comprises about 58,000 distinct CDR3 sequences, 3% to 4% of them detected only once. About 7.1% of the sample comes from the top ten.

Reading the germline V gene gives CDR1 MNHNS and CDR2 SASEGT. Inclusive of the bounding cysteine and phenylalanine, the CDR3 is 13 residues long. The retained sequence is limited to the CDR3, 39 bases, with the frame set at the first base. At the junction V is shortened by 6 bases and J by 4 bases, with 10 bases in between. Libraries from unsorted PBMCs were made from 2 million PBMCs kept in RNAlater at -80 degrees C until RNA extraction. Multiple sclerosis patients were enrolled in a US clinical protocol evaluating disease progression by magnetic resonance imaging. Peripheral blood was subjected to Ficoll-Hypaque density gradient centrifugation to isolate PBMCs, which were then cryopreserved in liquid nitrogen.

Sequenced sample: PBMCs. The source is an older woman with multiple sclerosis. The V gene is TRBV6-1 and the J gene is TRBJ2-1; too little of a D gene remains to name it. The bases read TGTGCCAGCAGCTCTGGGCCGTACAATGAGCAGTTCTTC. Translated, it gives CASSSGPYNEQFF.